A single sample gave rise to the 31 T cell receptor beta chains below, sequenced in a study of Graves' ophthalmopathy and Graves' hyperthyroidism. Beta-chain TCR CDR3 regions were amplified from RNA transcripts. RT-PCR in the first round used HTBI primers; a second-round multiplex PCR followed. TCRdb called the multiplex PCR reads again in MiXCR, with one record for every CDR3 protein. This table has approximately 160,000 distinct CDR3 sequences, over 35% appearing once. The sample taken for sequencing was peripheral blood. All receptors derive from a woman between 35 and 50 years old with Graves' ophthalmopathy.

The table lists this clonotype with many counts. This chain links TRBV20-1 with TRBJ2-7; 8 positions agree with TRBD1. The germline gives CDR1 DFQATT, CDR2 SNEGSKA (reference sequence). There are 14 residues in the CDR3. The junction had 12 bases not matched to a gene; V was cut back by 7 bases and J by 4 bases. In DNA form, the CDR3 reads TGCAGTGTTACCTCCAAGGACAGGGTATACGAGCAGTACTTC. Translating it yields CSVTSKDRVYEQYF.

There are many counts of this clonotype. For the CDR3, the DNA is TGTGCCAGCAGCTTGCCGGGTTTGGGGGGACTCTCTGGGGCCAACGTCCTGACTTTC. It codes for CASSLPGLGGLSGANVLTF. V gene TRBV7-2 combines with J gene TRBJ2-6, with D possibly being TRBD2 (6 bases). Trimming stripped 3 bases from V and 0 bases from J, with 18 bases between. Germline V CDR1 and CDR2: SGHTA, FQGNSA. This CDR3 comprises 19 residues. The complete variable domain, with remaining parts taken from reference TRBV7-2 and TRBJ2-6, reads GAGVSQSPSNKVTEKGKDVELRCDPISGHTALYWYRQSLGQGLEFLIYFQGNSAPDKSGLPSDRFSAERTGGSVSTLTIQRTQQEDSAVYLCASSLPGLGGLSGANVLTFGAGSRLTVL.

This chain connects TRBV20-1 to TRBJ2-7, with 10 bases lining up with TRBD1. In germline, CDR1 is DFQATT, CDR2 SNEGSKA (reference sequence). V was pared by 5 bases and J by 6 bases, with 4 bases of the junction left unmatched. CDR3 size: 12 residues. The chain's CDR3 is CSAGQGGVEQYF. DNA for the CDR3: TGCAGTGCTGGACAGGGGGGCGTCGAGCAGTACTTC.

There are many counts of this clonotype. This rearrangement joins TRBV6-5 to TRBJ1-1, with D uncertain. The germline CDR1 and CDR2 sequences are MNHEY and SVGAGI. Between the trimmed V and J ends, which lost 2 bases and 6 bases, there was a span of 10 bases. The length of the CDR3 is 13 residues. The CDR3 loop is CASSYGRRSEAFF. CDR3 bases: TGTGCCAGCAGTTACGGCAGGAGGTCTGAAGCTTTCTTT.

The CDR3 nucleotides read TGTGCCATTCCGACACCCGAAGAGACCCAGTACTTC. Its translation: CAIPTPEETQYF. The chain couples TRBV19 to TRBJ2-5; D is unresolved. Germline V gene data show CDR1 as LNHDA and CDR2 as SQIVND (reference sequence). CDR3 length equals 12 residues. V gave up 10 bases and J gave up 3 bases, with 12 bases separating them.

This chain connects TRBV6-2 or TRBV6-3 to TRBJ1-5; no definite D call. CDR3 length equals 15 residues. Germline CDR1 and CDR2: MNHEY and SVGEGT. The V and J ends lost 2 bases and 3 bases respectively, with 11 bases between them. The CDR3 loop reads CASSYEGQVNQPQHF. CDR3 DNA: TGTGCCAGCAGTTACGAGGGCCAGGTCAATCAGCCCCAGCATTTT.

In its sample, this clonotype was seen many times. This chain links TRBV6-1 with TRBJ1-5; possible D gene TRBD1, 5 bases. Germline assignment: CDR1 MNHNS and CDR2 SASEGT. This CDR3 contains 13 residues. The V and J ends lost 0 bases and 9 bases respectively, with 9 bases between them. The CDR3 DNA reads as TGTGCCAGCAGTGAAGCGGCAGGGCGGCCCCAGCATTTT. Amino acid sequence: CASSEAAGRPQHF.

This clonotype was counted many times. The chain joins TRBV9 to TRBJ2-7, with 11 bases lining up with TRBD1. The trim removed 1 base at V and 1 base at J, leaving 7 bases unmatched. Germline CDR1 reads SGDLS; CDR2 reads YYNGEE. The CDR3 consists of 17 residues. The CDR3 DNA sequence: TGTGCCAGCAGCGTAACCGGGACAGGGGGAGTTTCCTACGAGCAGTACTTC. Amino acid sequence: CASSVTGTGGVSYEQYF. The whole variable domain, remainder taken from reference TRBV9 and TRBJ2-7, is DSGVTQTPKHLITATGQRVTLRCSPRSGDLSVYWYQQSLDQGLQFLIQYYNGEERAKGNILERFSAQQFPDLHSELNLSSLELGDSALYFCASSVTGTGGVSYEQYFGPGTRLTVT.

This clonotype was detected ten times or more. This sequence joins TRBV28 and TRBJ1-5; D might be TRBD1 (5 bases). The germline CDR1 and CDR2 sequences are MDHEN and SYDVKM. V lost 5 bases, J lost 1 base, and 18 bases lay in between. The length of the CDR3 is 17 residues. CDR3 bases: TGTGCCAGCAGTCTAGTCCAGGGTACTGGCAGCAATCAGCCCCAGCATTTT. Its protein product is CASSLVQGTGSNQPQHF.

The CDR3 nucleotides are TGTGCCAGTAGTATTAGGGGACTACCCCCAGAAACCCAGTACTTC. Amino acids: CASSIRGLPPETQYF. This chain connects TRBV19 to TRBJ2-5, with 7 nucleotides matching TRBD2. The CDR3 is 15 residues long. Germline CDR1 is LNHDA and CDR2 is SQIVND (reference sequence). V lost 3 bases to trimming and J lost 8 bases; unmatched junction nucleotides: 12.

This chain connects TRBV6-1 to TRBJ2-7; 11 bases are shared with TRBD1. Germline lookup yields CDR1 MNHNS and CDR2 SASEGT. The CDR3 sequence is 15 residues long. V trimming: 6 bases; J trimming: 6 bases; junction bases outside the gene matches: 10. The DNA of the CDR3 is TGTGCCAGCAGCAGATTCGGACAGGGGGCGAGCGAGCAGTACTTC. Translated, it gives CASSRFGQGASEQYF.

There are a few counts of this clonotype. This sequence joins TRBV7-6 and TRBJ2-7; TRBD2 aligns across 11 bases. The length of the CDR3 is 17 residues. V lost 0 bases and J lost 5; bases outside the gene matches: 9. Germline V gene lookup returns CDR1 SGHVS and CDR2 FNYEAQ. The CDR3 DNA sequence: TGTGCCAGCAGCTTAGCTTCCCCTAGCGGGAGGTTCAACGAGCAGTACTTC. Protein sequence: CASSLASPSGRFNEQYF.

This clonotype appeared many times. The V and J genes are TRBV28 and TRBJ1-1; TRBD1 matches 7 bases. With V trimmed by 4 bases and J by 5 bases, 7 bases remained unmatched. The CDR3 is 14 residues long. Germline lookup yields CDR1 MDHEN and CDR2 SYDVKM. CDR3 in DNA: TGTGCCAGCAGTTCGCAGGGGGTTTTAACTGAAGCTTTCTTT. As protein: CASSSQGVLTEAFF.

This clonotype was seen many times. J is TRBJ1-1 and V is TRBV27; D is uncertain. Germline V gene lookup returns CDR1 MNHEY and CDR2 SMNVEV (reference sequence). CDR3 length: 16 amino acids. The V gene lost 5 bases and the J gene lost 0 bases, with 16 bases spanning the gap. In DNA, the CDR3 is TGTGCCAGCAGTCCCGGTGGGATCCCCATGAACACTGAAGCTTTCTTT. Translated, it gives CASSPGGIPMNTEAFF.

The chain links TRBV12-3 or TRBV12-4 to TRBJ2-2, with D uncertain. V was trimmed by 4 bases and J by 1 base, leaving 7 bases between them. The CDR3 runs to 14 residues. DNA for the CDR3: TGTGCCAGCAGTTGGCTAGGGAACACCGGGGAGCTGTTTTTT. The encoded protein is CASSWLGNTGELFF.

This clonotype occurred many times. The chain uses TRBV12-3 or TRBV12-4 and TRBJ2-7; 7 bases line up with TRBD1. The CDR3 totals 14 residues. With V trimmed by 5 bases and J by 4 bases, 8 bases remained unmatched. The CDR3 coding sequence is TGTGCCAGCAGTGCCCCCGACAGGGAATACGAGCAGTACTTC. Protein sequence: CASSAPDREYEQYF.

This clonotype was counted many times. J is TRBJ2-5 and V is TRBV12-3 or TRBV12-4; D remains ambiguous. V lost 6 bases, J lost 2 bases, and 10 bases lay in between. The length of the CDR3 is 13 residues. CDR3 nucleotides: TGTGCCAGCAGCCACCATGGACAAGAGACCCAGTACTTC. It translates to CASSHHGQETQYF.

The rearrangement links TRBV6-1 to TRBJ1-5; D unclear. V lost 8 bases, J lost 0 bases, and 14 bases lay in between. CDR3 length equals 15 residues. Germline CDR1 and CDR2: MNHNS and SASEGT. The CDR3 region is CASWAGPYSNQPQHF. The CDR3 DNA reads TGTGCCAGCTGGGCAGGACCATATAGCAATCAGCCCCAGCATTTT.

The V call is TRBV6-2 or TRBV6-3, the J call TRBJ2-2; D gene unclear. From germline, CDR1 is MNHEY and CDR2 SVGEGT. This CDR3 has 14 amino acids. Trimming took off 7 bases at V and 5 bases at J, with 14 bases between the two ends. Here the CDR3 reads CASTDRSRTGELFF. The CDR3, as DNA: TGTGCCAGCACGGACCGTTCCAGGACCGGGGAGCTGTTTTTT.

This chain connects TRBV28 to TRBJ2-7, with D possibly being TRBD2 (6 bases). Trimming pared 5 bases from V and 3 bases from J, leaving 11 bases between. The CDR3 loop spans 13 amino acids. CDR1 MDHEN and CDR2 SYDVKM come from the germline V gene. CDR3 DNA sequence: TGTGCCAGCAGTCCCGGAGGGCACTACGAGCAGTACTTC. Translated, it gives CASSPGGHYEQYF.

This clonotype turned up a few times. This chain links TRBV12-3 or TRBV12-4 with TRBJ2-7; D could derive from TRBD1 or TRBD2 (5 bases each). V dropped 3 bases and J dropped 8 bases, with 8 bases sitting between them. This CDR3 spans 11 amino acids. In DNA, the CDR3 is TGTGCCAGCAGTTTGAAGGGACAGCAGTACTTC. Its translation is CASSLKGQQYF.

This clonotype was detected many times. The chain recombines TRBV9 with TRBJ1-6, with D unclear. Germline loops: CDR1 SGDLS, CDR2 YYNGEE. The CDR3 length is 15 residues. The germline V and J ends were trimmed by 2 bases and 5 bases, with 11 bases remaining between them. The CDR3 here is CASSVDGGNNSPLHF. Here the CDR3 DNA reads TGTGCCAGCAGCGTTGATGGTGGGAATAATTCACCCCTCCACTTT.

This clonotype was observed many times. This sequence joins TRBV5-1 and TRBJ2-7, with D unresolved. The CDR3 extends over 13 amino acids. The V end was cut by 0 bases, the J end by 2 bases, with 6 bases between. Germline V gene data show CDR1 as SGHRS and CDR2 as YFSETQ. The CDR3 nucleotides are TGCGCCAGCAGCTTGGTGGCTGCCTACGAGCAGTACTTC. Its translation is CASSLVAAYEQYF.

This clonotype was detected ten times or more. This chain uses TRBV4-1 with TRBJ2-2; 9 bases agree with TRBD1. This CDR3 spans 15 amino acids. V trimming: 3 bases; J trimming: 7 bases; junction bases outside the gene matches: 6. The germline V gene encodes CDR1 MGHRA and CDR2 YSYEKL. In DNA, the CDR3 is TGCGCCAGCAGCCACCGGACAGGGGATGGCGGGGAGCTGTTTTTT. It specifies CASSHRTGDGGELFF.

In its sample, this clonotype was seen many times. The rearrangement uses TRBV5-1 and TRBJ1-5; D is uncertain. Germline CDR1 reads SGHRS; CDR2 reads YFSETQ. Trimming stripped 5 bases from V and 8 bases from J, with 8 bases between. The CDR3 totals 11 residues. The DNA of the CDR3 is TGCGCCAGCAGGGCTGGAAAGCCCCAGCATTTT. As protein: CASRAGKPQHF. The full variable domain, rest sourced from reference TRBV5-1 and TRBJ1-5, is KAGVTQTPRYLIKTRGQQVTLSCSPISGHRSVSWYQQTPGQGLQFLFEYFSETQRNKGNFPGRFSGRQFSNSRSEMNVSTLELGDSALYLCASRAGKPQHFGDGTRLSIL.

This clonotype was counted only a few times. V gene TRBV6-5 combines with J gene TRBJ2-5; D might be TRBD1 (5 bases). Germline-derived CDR1 and CDR2 are MNHEY and SVGAGI. The CDR3 length is 13 residues. V was clipped by 6 bases and J by 4 bases, with 12 bases between them. The CDR3 reads CASRLTGTETQYF. The CDR3 coding sequence is TGTGCCAGCAGGTTAACAGGCACAGAGACCCAGTACTTC.

This chain links TRBV20-1 with TRBJ2-5; no reliable D call. Germline values: CDR1 DFQATT, CDR2 SNEGSKA (reference sequence). V was cut by 1 base and J by 1 base, with 7 bases left in between. The CDR3 contains 13 residues. CDR3 region: CSARVSPQETQYF. CDR3 DNA sequence: TGCAGTGCTAGAGTCAGCCCCCAAGAGACCCAGTACTTC.

This clonotype was picked up many times. The V call is TRBV29-1, the J call TRBJ1-5; weak D call: TRBD1 (5 bases). This CDR3 spans 14 amino acids. In germline, CDR1 is SQVTM, CDR2 ANQGSEA. Trimming removed 3 bases from V and 2 bases from J, with 11 bases in between. The CDR3 DNA sequence: TGCAGCGTTGACATAGGGGAAGGCAATCAGCCCCAGCATTTT. The encoded protein is CSVDIGEGNQPQHF.

In its sample, this clonotype was seen many times. The V gene is TRBV3-1, the J gene TRBJ2-5, with D tentatively TRBD1 or TRBD2 (5 bases each). Looked up from germline, CDR1 is LGHDT and CDR2 is YNNKEL (reference sequence). Trimming left V 3 bases short and J 13 bases short, with 18 bases between. The CDR3 contains 13 residues. The DNA of the CDR3 is TGTGCCAGCAGCCATGGTACCATCCTGAGGGGGTACTTC. This translates into CASSHGTILRGYF.

The rearrangement uses TRBV6-1 and TRBJ1-5, with D possibly TRBD1 on 5 matching bases. The CDR3 covers 14 residues. The germline V and J ends were trimmed by 6 bases and 6 bases, with 15 bases remaining between them. Per the germline V gene, CDR1 is MNHNS and CDR2 is SASEGT. The chain's CDR3 is CASSRPGSGQPQHF. The CDR3 DNA sequence: TGTGCCAGCAGCCGTCCAGGGTCTGGTCAGCCCCAGCATTTT.

This clonotype was counted a single time. The V and J genes are TRBV12-3 or TRBV12-4 and TRBJ1-5, with D maybe TRBD1 (6 bases). Trimming removed 5 bases at V and 3 bases at J, with 11 bases between. The length of the CDR3 is 14 residues. Here the CDR3 reads CASSDDRSNQPQHF. In nucleotides, the CDR3 is TGTGCCAGCAGTGATGACAGGTCCAATCAGCCCCAGCATTTT.